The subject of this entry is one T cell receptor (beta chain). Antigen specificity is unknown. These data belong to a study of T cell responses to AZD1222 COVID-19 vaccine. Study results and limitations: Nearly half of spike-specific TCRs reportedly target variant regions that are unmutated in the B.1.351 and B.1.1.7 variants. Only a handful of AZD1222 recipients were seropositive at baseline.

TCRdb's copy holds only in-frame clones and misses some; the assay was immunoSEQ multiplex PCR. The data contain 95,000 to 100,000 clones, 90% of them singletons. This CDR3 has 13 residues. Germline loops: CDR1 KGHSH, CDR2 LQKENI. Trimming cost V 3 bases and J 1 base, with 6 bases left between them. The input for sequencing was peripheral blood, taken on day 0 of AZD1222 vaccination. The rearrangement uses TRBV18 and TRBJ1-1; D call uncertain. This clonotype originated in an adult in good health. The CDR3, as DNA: TGTGCCAGCTCACCTCAGACGAACACTGAAGCTTTCTTT. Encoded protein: CASSPQTNTEAFF.